A single sample is the source of the 24 T cell receptor beta chains below, sequenced in a study of T-cell reconstitution after alpha-beta-depleted transplantation in children. Molecular barcoding with unique molecular identifiers was used for the TCRbeta library. TCRdb re-derived calls from the PCR reads in MiXCR, one entry per CDR3 protein. The profile shows about 310,000 distinct CDR3 sequences, around 25% of them singletons. The sequences come from PBMCs, mostly from graft donor cells, collected 180 days after TCRalphabeta/CD19-depleted stem cell transplant. The receptors originated from a male patient under 18 who had a stem cell transplant for acute lymphoblastic leukemia, so the T cells may come from the graft donor.

In its sample, this clonotype was seen a few times. The rearrangement uses TRBV25-1 and TRBJ2-3; no clear D. The CDR3 has 13 amino acids. Germline CDR1 and CDR2: MGHDK and SYGVNS. V gave up 10 bases and J gave up 1 base, with 12 bases separating them. This chain's CDR3 is CATTPRGTDTQYF. CDR3 coding DNA: TGTGCCACCACCCCTAGGGGCACAGATACGCAGTATTTT. Variable domain in full (rest from reference TRBV25-1 and TRBJ2-3): EADIYQTPRYLVIGTGKKITLECSQTMGHDKMYWYQQDPGMELHLIHYSYGVNSTEKGDLSSESTVSRIRTEHFPLTLESARPSHTSQYLCATTPRGTDTQYFGPGTRLTVL.

This clonotype appeared a few times. The rearrangement joins TRBV11-2 to TRBJ1-1; a weak D match, TRBD1 (5 bases). With 5 bases removed from V and 0 bases from J, the gap between germline ends came to 7 bases. Germline values: CDR1 SGHAT, CDR2 FQNNGV. CDR3 length equals 13 residues. As DNA, the CDR3 is TGTGCCAGCAGCCCGACAGTGAACACTGAAGCTTTCTTT. This codes for CASSPTVNTEAFF.

A few counts support this clonotype. This chain joins TRBV7-2 and TRBJ1-1, with 7 positions matching TRBD1. This CDR3 is 14 amino acids long. Germline V CDR1 and CDR2: SGHTA, FQGNSA. The junction had 12 bases not matched to a gene; V was cut back by 6 bases and J by 8 bases. CDR3 sequence: CASSFHRDSGEAFF. CDR3 in DNA: TGTGCCAGCAGTTTCCACCGGGACAGTGGGGAAGCTTTCTTT.

This clonotype was counted a few times. V is TRBV11-1 and J is TRBJ2-7; D may be TRBD2 (5 bases). There are 15 residues in the CDR3. The germline V and J ends were trimmed by 1 base and 6 bases, with 16 bases remaining between them. CDR1 and CDR2 from the germline V gene are SGHAT and FQDESV (reference sequence). CDR3 coding DNA: TGTGCCAGCAGCTTAGGAGACTTCCGTGAGGGCGAGCAGTACTTC. Its translation: CASSLGDFREGEQYF.

This clonotype was seen more than once but under ten times. The chain couples TRBV6-1 to TRBJ1-4; D is unclear. V lost 4 bases and J lost 3, with 18 bases in between. The CDR3 covers 17 residues. Germline-derived CDR1 and CDR2 are MNHNS and SASEGT. CDR3 nucleotides: TGTGCCAGCAGTGGAATTCTAGGGCGTCTAGCTAATGAAAAACTGTTTTTT. This codes for CASSGILGRLANEKLFF.

This clonotype came up many times. The J gene is TRBJ2-7, the V gene TRBV7-9; D remains unclear. The V end was cut by 4 bases, the J end by 0 bases, with 16 bases between. This CDR3 is built from 16 residues. Germline V gene data show CDR1 as SEHNR and CDR2 as FQNEAQ (reference sequence). This CDR3 reads CASSSGQQSHSYEQYF. The CDR3 DNA reads as TGTGCCAGCAGCTCGGGCCAACAGAGTCACTCCTACGAGCAGTACTTC.

The rearrangement joins TRBV18 to TRBJ1-4; D remains ambiguous. The CDR3 is 16 residues long. CDR1 and CDR2 (germline): KGHSH, LQKENI. Between the trimmed V and J ends, which lost 0 bases and 0 bases, there was a span of 8 bases. The CDR3, as DNA: TGTGCCAGCTCACCACCGCCAGGAGCAACTAATGAAAAACTGTTTTTT. Translated, it gives CASSPPPGATNEKLFF.

This clonotype showed up just a few times. The rearrangement links TRBV19 to TRBJ2-7, with D possibly TRBD2 on 5 matching bases. This CDR3 has 12 residues. The V gene lost 4 bases and the J gene lost 7 bases, with 11 bases spanning the gap. Per germline, CDR1 LNHDA and CDR2 SQIVND (reference sequence). The CDR3, as DNA: TGTGCCAGTAGTAACGGGGTCAGGGAGCAGTACTTC. As protein: CASSNGVREQYF.

The gene calls are TRBV7-9 and TRBJ2-5; 8 nucleotides agree with TRBD1. The CDR3 totals 15 residues. Germline CDR1 and CDR2: SEHNR and FQNEAQ (reference sequence). The ends lost 5 bases at V and 10 bases at J; junction bases unmatched: 15. CDR3 loop: CASSRQGLLWEDQYF. For the CDR3, the DNA is TGTGCCAGCAGCCGACAGGGGCTTTTGTGGGAAGACCAGTACTTC. The full variable domain, with the rest looked up from reference TRBV7-9 and TRBJ2-5, is DTGVSQNPRHKITKRGQNVTFRCDPISEHNRLYWYRQTLGQGPEFLTYFQNEAQLEKSRLLSDRFSAERPKGSFSTLEIQRTEQGDSAMYLCASSRQGLLWEDQYFGPGTRLLVL.

On this clonotype itself: A much larger clone differs from this one at a single base, so this may be a read error. The rearrangement links TRBV12-3 or TRBV12-4 to TRBJ2-3; TRBD1 or TRBD2 may be the D gene (5 bases each). The CDR3 is 14 amino acids. The chain's CDR3 is CASSPGALTDTRYF. The CDR3 bases are TGTGCCAGCAGCCCCGGGGCCCTCACAGATACGCGGTATTTT.

The CDR3 sequence is CATNERAAPYEQYF. In DNA, the CDR3 is TGTGCCACCAATGAACGGGCTGCCCCCTACGAGCAGTACTTC. The chain couples TRBV24-1 to TRBJ2-7; D is uncertain. Trimming removed 8 bases at V and 2 bases at J, with 15 bases between. The CDR3 totals 14 residues. Germline CDR1 is KGHDR and CDR2 is SFDVKD.

This rearrangement joins TRBV9 to TRBJ1-1; weak D call: TRBD1 (6 bases). The CDR3 consists of 13 residues. CDR1 and CDR2 (germline): SGDLS, YYNGEE. V was trimmed by 4 bases and J by 4 bases, leaving 11 bases between them. CDR3 residues: CASSRGGATEAFF. The CDR3 nucleotides are TGTGCCAGCAGCCGAGGGGGGGCCACTGAAGCTTTCTTT.

This clonotype has a handful of counts. The chain is built from TRBV5-6 and TRBJ2-7; 7 nucleotides line up with TRBD1. Trimming at V came to 4 bases and at J to 6 bases, leaving 10 bases not matched to a gene. The germline gives CDR1 SGHDT, CDR2 YYEEEE. The CDR3 runs 14 residues. DNA of the CDR3: TGTGCCAGCAGCCCCCTCGGGGCAGGGGGCGAGCAGTACTTC. Encoded protein: CASSPLGAGGEQYF.

The genes are TRBV5-1 and TRBJ1-2, with TRBD1 matching 8 bases. Unmatched junction bases numbered 4, after V lost 4 bases and J lost 5 bases. The CDR3 is made up of 13 amino acids. CDR1 is SGHRS and CDR2 is YFSETQ in the germline V gene. CDR3 coding DNA: TGCGCCAGCAGCCGGACAGGGAGATATGGCTACACCTTC. Its protein product is CASSRTGRYGYTF.

There are a few counts of this clonotype. Here the CDR3 reads CASSFLGGHEQYF. In DNA form, the CDR3 reads TGTGCCAGCAGTTTTTTGGGGGGCCACGAGCAGTACTTC. The chain links TRBV28 to TRBJ2-7; D assignment may be TRBD1 or TRBD2 (6 bases each). Germline loops: CDR1 MDHEN, CDR2 SYDVKM. There are 13 residues in the CDR3. The germline V and J ends were trimmed by 3 bases and 5 bases, with 11 bases remaining between them.

This chain links TRBV24-1 with TRBJ2-2, with TRBD1 matching 10 bases. CDR1 is KGHDR and CDR2 is SFDVKD in the germline V gene. This CDR3 has 17 amino acids. V dropped 4 bases and J dropped 2; count of bases not matched to a gene: 6. CDR3 DNA sequence: TGTGCCACCAGTGAAGGCGGGACAGGGGAAAACACCGGGGAGCTGTTTTTT. This codes for CATSEGGTGENTGELFF.

This clonotype occurred a few times. V gene TRBV2 combines with J gene TRBJ2-1, with TRBD2 matching over 10 bases. The V gene's germline CDR1 is SNHLY and CDR2 FYNNEI. CDR3 length: 14 residues. V was pared by 4 bases and J by 9 bases, with 6 bases of the junction left unmatched. In DNA, the CDR3 is TGTGCCAGCAGTGGACTAGCGGGTATGCGTGAGCAGTTCTTC. It codes for CASSGLAGMREQFF.

This clonotype was counted ten times or more. The chain joins TRBV7-7 to TRBJ2-1; possible D gene TRBD2, 6 bases. CDR1 and CDR2 (germline): SSHAT, FNYEAQ (reference sequence). This CDR3 region has 14 residues. The V end was cut by 1 base, the J end by 8 bases, with 12 bases between. The CDR3 nucleotides are TGTGCCAGCAGCTTAGATGGGGGGATGGATGAGCAGTTCTTC. It encodes CASSLDGGMDEQFF. Supplemented by reference TRBV7-7 and TRBJ2-1, the full variable domain reads GAGVSQSPRYKVTKRGQDVTLRCDPISSHATLYWYQQALGQGPEFLTYFNYEAQPDKSGLPSDRFSAERPEGSISTLTIQRTEQRDSAMYRCASSLDGGMDEQFFGPGTRLTVL.

The rearrangement joins TRBV4-2 to TRBJ2-5; 9 bases are a match to TRBD1. CDR3 length equals 15 residues. J lost 5 bases, V lost 5 bases, and 9 bases had no gene match. Germline loops: CDR1 LGHNA, CDR2 YNFKEQ. The CDR3 DNA sequence: TGTGCCAGCAGCTTCGGGACAGGGTTGATGGAGACCCAGTACTTC. Translation gives CASSFGTGLMETQYF.

The rearrangement joins TRBV28 to TRBJ2-7, with D unresolved. The germline V gene has CDR1 MDHEN and CDR2 SYDVKM. The CDR3 totals 15 residues. The V gene lost 1 base and the J gene lost 2 bases, with 12 bases spanning the gap. The CDR3 sequence: CASSLSSLGPYEQYF. CDR3 bases: TGTGCCAGCAGTTTATCATCCCTGGGTCCCTACGAGCAGTACTTC.

DNA of the CDR3: TGTGCCAGCAGTGGAAGGGGAACCAAAAACATTCAGTACTTC. Amino acids: CASSGRGTKNIQYF. This chain connects TRBV28 to TRBJ2-4, with a possible D match to TRBD1 (5 bases). Germline CDR1 reads MDHEN; CDR2 reads SYDVKM. The CDR3 runs to 14 residues. V lost 5 bases and J lost 2, with 10 bases in between.

The chain combines TRBV11-2 with TRBJ2-2, with a weak D call TRBD2 (5 bases). The V end lost 3 bases, the J end lost 4 bases, and 9 bases lay between the germline ends. The germline V gene encodes CDR1 SGHAT and CDR2 FQNNGV. The CDR3 is 14 residues long. The CDR3 here is CASSFGELTGELFF. The DNA for the CDR3 is TGTGCCAGCAGCTTCGGGGAACTCACCGGGGAGCTGTTTTTT.

This clonotype was counted between two and nine times. The V call is TRBV7-3, the J call TRBJ2-1; 10 nucleotides align to TRBD2. The junction had 14 bases not matched to a gene; V was cut back by 2 bases and J by 7 bases. The CDR3 runs 18 residues. Germline V lookup: CDR1 SGHTA, CDR2 FQGTGA. CDR3 in DNA: TGTGCCAGCAGCTTATCCCTTAGGGGGCTAGCGGGAGCGAATGAGCAGTTCTTC. Translation gives CASSLSLRGLAGANEQFF.

This clonotype was detected only a few times. The chain links TRBV6-4 to TRBJ2-1, with D unresolved. Germline CDR1 MRHNA, CDR2 SNTAGT. This CDR3 has 12 amino acids. Trimming shortened V by 4 bases and J by 4 bases, and 5 bases separated the two germline ends. The CDR3 coding sequence is TGTGCCAGCAGTGGGGGATACAATGAGCAGTTCTTC. Residues: CASSGGYNEQFF.